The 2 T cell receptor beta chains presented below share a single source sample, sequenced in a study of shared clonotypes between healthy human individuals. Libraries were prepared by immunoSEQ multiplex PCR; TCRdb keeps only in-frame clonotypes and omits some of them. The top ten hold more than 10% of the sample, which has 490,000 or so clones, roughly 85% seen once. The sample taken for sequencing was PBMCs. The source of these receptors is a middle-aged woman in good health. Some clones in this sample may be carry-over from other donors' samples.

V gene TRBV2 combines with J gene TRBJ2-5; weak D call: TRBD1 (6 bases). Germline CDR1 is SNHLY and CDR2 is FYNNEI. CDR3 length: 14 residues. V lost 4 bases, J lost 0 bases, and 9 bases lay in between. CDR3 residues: CASSADRNQETQYF. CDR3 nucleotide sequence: TGTGCCAGCAGTGCCGACAGGAACCAAGAGACCCAGTACTTC.

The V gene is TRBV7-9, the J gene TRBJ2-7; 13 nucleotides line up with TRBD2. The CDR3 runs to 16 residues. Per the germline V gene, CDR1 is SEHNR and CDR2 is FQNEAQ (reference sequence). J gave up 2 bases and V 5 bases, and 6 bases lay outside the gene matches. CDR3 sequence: CASSPWTSGRAYEQYF. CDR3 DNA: TGTGCCAGCAGCCCGTGGACTAGCGGGAGAGCCTACGAGCAGTACTTC.